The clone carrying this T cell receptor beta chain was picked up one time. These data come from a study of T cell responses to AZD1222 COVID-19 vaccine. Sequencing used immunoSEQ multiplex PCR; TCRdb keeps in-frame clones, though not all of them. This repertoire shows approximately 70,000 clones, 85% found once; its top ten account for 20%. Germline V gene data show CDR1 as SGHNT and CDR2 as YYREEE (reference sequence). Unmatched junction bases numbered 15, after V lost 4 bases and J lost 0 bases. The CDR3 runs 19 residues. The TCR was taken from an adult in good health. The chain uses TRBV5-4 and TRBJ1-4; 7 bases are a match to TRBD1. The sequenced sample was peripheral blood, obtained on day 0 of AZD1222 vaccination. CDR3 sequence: CASSHDRNADRATNEKLFF. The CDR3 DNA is TGTGCCAGCAGCCATGATCGGAATGCTGACAGGGCAACTAATGAAAAACTGTTTTTT. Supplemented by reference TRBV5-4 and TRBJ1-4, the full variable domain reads ETGVTQSPTHLIKTRGQQVTLRCSSQSGHNTVSWYQQALGQGPQFIFQYYREEENGRGNFPPRFSGLQFPNYSSELNVNALELDDSALYLCASSHDRNADRATNEKLFFGSGTQLSVL.